The rows below give T cell receptor beta chains drawn from one sample of a study of T cell repertoires and HLA-DP antigens. Produced via immunoSEQ multiplex PCR; TCRdb's table is partial and in-frame only. In the table there are over 60,000 clones, roughly 78% of which are singletons. The antigens of these receptors remain unknown. Sequences were obtained from CD4+ T cells from PBMCs. Every receptor here comes from a man aged 55-75 years in good health and CMV-seronegative. The CDR3 runs from the conserved cysteine through the conserved F or W. The order of the fields is D gene, J gene, V gene, clone size, CDR3 protein, CDR3 DNA. A D gene is named only where the DNA matches it firmly. Only some rows state a clone size, as once, few, many or a class for expanded clones.

D: -
J: TRBJ1-3
V: TRBV18
size: -
CDR3: CASSYTGRSSGNTIYF
DNA: TGTGCCAGCTCATATACGGGCCGAAGCTCTGGAAACACCATATATTTT

D: -
J: TRBJ1-3
V: TRBV9
size: -
CDR3: CASSVGGRLDTIYF
DNA: TGTGCCAGCAGCGTAGGGGGGAGATTGGACACCATATATTTT

D: TRBD1
J: TRBJ1-3
V: TRBV5-4
size: -
CDR3: CASSLDRGGGNTIYF
DNA: TGTGCCAGCAGCCTGGACAGGGGAGGTGGAAACACCATATATTTT

D: TRBD2
J: TRBJ2-3
V: TRBV4-3
size: few
CDR3: CASSQDPQSGGAGVQYF
DNA: TGCGCCAGCAGCCAAGATCCCCAAAGCGGGGGGGCCGGGGTGCAGTATTTT

D: -
J: TRBJ2-7
V: TRBV19
size: -
CDR3: CASSNPQGSSSGQYF
DNA: TGTGCCAGTAGTAATCCCCAGGGCTCTTCATCAGGGCAGTACTTC

D: -
J: TRBJ2-5
V: TRBV20-1
size: -
CDR3: CSAGGETQYF
DNA: TGCAGTGCGGGGGGAGAGACCCAGTACTTC

D: TRBD1
J: TRBJ1-6
V: TRBV2
size: few
CDR3: CASKPGGASYNSPLHF
DNA: TGTGCCAGCAAACCAGGGGGCGCATCCTATAATTCACCCCTCCACTTT

D: -
J: TRBJ2-7
V: TRBV10-3
size: -
CDR3: CAISEQYEQYF
DNA: TGTGCCATCAGTGAGCAGTACGAGCAGTACTTC

D: -
J: TRBJ1-1
V: TRBV6-1
size: -
CDR3: CASRMNTEAFF
DNA: TGTGCCAGCAGAATGAACACTGAAGCTTTCTTT

D: TRBD2
J: TRBJ2-2
V: TRBV9
size: -
CDR3: CASSPAGDGELFF
DNA: TGTGCCAGCAGCCCTGCGGGGGATGGGGAGCTGTTTTTT

D: -
J: TRBJ2-1
V: TRBV4-3
size: -
CDR3: CASRPSGRIEQFF
DNA: TGCGCCAGCAGGCCTTCCGGGCGGATTGAGCAGTTCTTC

D: TRBD1
J: TRBJ1-2
V: TRBV29-1
size: -
CDR3: CSVAPDRGQGYTF
DNA: TGCAGCGTTGCTCCGGACAGGGGACAAGGCTACACCTTC

D: TRBD1
J: TRBJ1-2
V: TRBV9
size: -
CDR3: CASSVTGEYGYTF
DNA: TGTGCCAGCAGCGTGACAGGGGAATATGGCTACACCTTC

D: TRBD1
J: TRBJ1-1
V: TRBV10-2
size: -
CDR3: CASTDRGRYTEAFF
DNA: TGCGCCAGCACGGACAGGGGCCGGTACACTGAAGCTTTCTTT

D: -
J: TRBJ1-4
V: TRBV6-5
size: few
CDR3: CASSYSRQLANEKLFF
DNA: TGTGCCAGCAGTTACTCTCGGCAGCTTGCTAATGAAAAACTGTTTTTT

D: -
J: TRBJ1-5
V: TRBV5-1
size: -
CDR3: CASSLDSNQPQHF
DNA: TGCGCCAGCAGCTTGGATAGCAATCAGCCCCAGCATTTT

D: TRBD2
J: TRBJ2-3
V: TRBV30
size: few
CDR3: CAWSPKREGADTQYF
DNA: TGTGCCTGGAGCCCCAAGCGGGAGGGGGCAGATACGCAGTATTTT

D: TRBD2
J: TRBJ2-2
V: TRBV5-4
size: -
CDR3: CASSQGLDNTGELFF
DNA: TGTGCCAGCAGCCAAGGACTAGATAACACCGGGGAGCTGTTTTTT

D: -
J: TRBJ2-5
V: TRBV6-1
size: -
CDR3: CASSEYTLGRETQYF
DNA: TGTGCCAGCAGTGAATATACCCTGGGGAGGGAGACCCAGTACTTC

D: -
J: TRBJ2-3
V: TRBV5-4
size: once
CDR3: CASSSKVGGVVDTQYF
DNA: TGTGCCAGCAGCTCCAAGGTCGGGGGCGTGGTGGATACGCAGTATTTT

D: -
J: TRBJ1-1
V: TRBV11-2
size: -
CDR3: CASSIERRGNTEAFF
DNA: TGTGCCAGCAGCATAGAGCGGAGGGGGAACACTGAAGCTTTCTTT

D: TRBD1
J: TRBJ1-5
V: TRBV11-2
size: -
CDR3: CASSRTGLRQPQHF
DNA: TGTGCCAGCAGCAGGACAGGGCTGAGACAGCCCCAGCATTTT

D: -
J: TRBJ1-5
V: TRBV5-8
size: -
CDR3: CASSLPEFSFSNQPQHF
DNA: TGTGCCAGCAGCTTGCCCGAGTTTTCTTTCAGCAATCAGCCCCAGCATTTT

D: -
J: TRBJ1-2
V: TRBV11-2
size: few
CDR3: CASSSPEGYGYTF
DNA: TGTGCCAGCAGCTCCCCGGAGGGCTATGGCTACACCTTC

D: TRBD2
J: TRBJ2-1
V: TRBV7-9
size: -
CDR3: CASLSGSNEQFF
DNA: TGTGCCAGTCTTAGCGGGAGCAATGAGCAGTTCTTC

D: TRBD1
J: TRBJ1-2
V: TRBV29-1
size: -
CDR3: CSVGDRGRGYTF
DNA: TGCAGCGTCGGGGACAGGGGACGCGGCTACACCTTC

D: -
J: TRBJ2-3
V: TRBV9
size: once
CDR3: CASSVSGSTDTQYF
DNA: TGTGCCAGCAGCGTTAGCGGTAGCACAGATACGCAGTATTTT

D: TRBD1
J: TRBJ1-1
V: TRBV6-1
size: -
CDR3: CASRDRGMNTEAFF
DNA: TGTGCCAGCCGGGACAGAGGTATGAACACTGAAGCTTTCTTT

D: -
J: TRBJ2-5
V: TRBV28
size: -
CDR3: CASSIPGRETQYF
DNA: TGTGCCAGCAGTATACCGGGGCGTGAGACCCAGTACTTC

D: -
J: TRBJ2-5
V: TRBV7-9
size: -
CDR3: CASSLAREGETQYF
DNA: TGTGCCAGCAGCTTAGCGCGAGAGGGGGAGACCCAGTACTTC

D: -
J: TRBJ2-3
V: TRBV7-3
size: -
CDR3: CASSLGSLRDTQYF
DNA: TGTGCCAGCAGCTTGGGCAGCCTTCGTGATACGCAGTATTTT

D: TRBD2
J: TRBJ2-4
V: TRBV5-1
size: -
CDR3: CASSLSGRGNIQYF
DNA: TGCGCCAGCAGCTTAAGCGGGAGGGGGAACATTCAGTACTTC

D: -
J: TRBJ1-2
V: TRBV7-9
size: -
CDR3: CASSSASFNYGYTF
DNA: TGTGCCAGCAGCTCAGCCTCTTTTAACTATGGCTACACCTTC

D: TRBD1
J: TRBJ1-4
V: TRBV6-5
size: -
CDR3: CASWDRGSEKLFF
DNA: TGTGCCAGCTGGGACAGGGGAAGTGAAAAACTGTTTTTT

D: -
J: TRBJ2-7
V: TRBV7-2
size: -
CDR3: CASSLAGIYEQYF
DNA: TGTGCCAGCAGCTTAGCGGGGATATACGAGCAGTACTTC

D: -
J: TRBJ1-5
V: TRBV21-1
size: -
CDR3: CASIRGGVNQPQHF
DNA: TGTGCCAGCATCAGAGGGGGTGTCAATCAGCCCCAGCATTTT

D: TRBD1
J: TRBJ1-1
V: TRBV5-6
size: -
CDR3: CASSLTGTGGAFF
DNA: TGTGCCAGCAGCTTGACTGGGACAGGGGGAGCTTTCTTT

D: TRBD1
J: TRBJ2-2
V: TRBV28
size: few
CDR3: CASSFSPINRGSRELFF
DNA: TGTGCCAGCAGTTTCTCACCCATAAACAGGGGTTCCCGGGAGCTGTTTTTT

D: -
J: TRBJ1-3
V: TRBV5-1
size: -
CDR3: CASSSDGPSGNTIYF
DNA: TGCGCCAGCAGCTCGGACGGCCCCTCTGGAAACACCATATATTTT

D: TRBD2
J: TRBJ2-4
V: TRBV18
size: once
CDR3: CASSDPTSGGPLAKNIQYF
DNA: TGTGCCAGCTCTGACCCAACTAGCGGGGGCCCTTTAGCCAAAAACATTCAGTACTTC

D: TRBD1
J: TRBJ2-1
V: TRBV25-1
size: -
CDR3: CASSFSGQGVVDEQFF
DNA: TGTGCCAGCAGTTTTTCGGGACAGGGGGTTGTGGATGAGCAGTTCTTC

D: -
J: TRBJ1-5
V: TRBV7-3
size: -
CDR3: CASSLHPINQPQHF
DNA: TGTGCCAGCAGCTTACACCCGATTAATCAGCCCCAGCATTTT

D: -
J: TRBJ1-1
V: TRBV10-1
size: -
CDR3: CASSLILDGKNTEAFF
DNA: TGCGCCAGCAGCCTTATCTTGGACGGAAAGAACACTGAAGCTTTCTTT

D: -
J: TRBJ1-2
V: TRBV5-1
size: -
CDR3: CASSGRDGNYGYTF
DNA: TGCGCCAGCAGCGGGAGGGACGGGAACTATGGCTACACCTTC

D: TRBD1
J: TRBJ1-2
V: TRBV7-2
size: medium-sized
CDR3: CASSIRQGASDGYTF
DNA: TGTGCCAGCAGCATTCGACAGGGGGCTTCGGATGGCTACACCTTC

D: TRBD1
J: TRBJ1-2
V: TRBV6-5
size: -
CDR3: CASSRDRSYGYTF
DNA: TGTGCCAGCAGTAGGGACAGGAGCTATGGCTACACCTTC

D: -
J: TRBJ1-3
V: TRBV5-8
size: -
CDR3: CASSFPRNTIYF
DNA: TGTGCCAGCAGCTTTCCCCGCAACACCATATATTTT

D: -
J: TRBJ1-3
V: TRBV19
size: -
CDR3: CASTKRDHGNTIYF
DNA: TGTGCCAGCACGAAGCGTGATCATGGAAACACCATATATTTT

D: TRBD1
J: TRBJ1-2
V: TRBV5-6
size: -
CDR3: CASSWGQATYGYTF
DNA: TGTGCCAGCAGCTGGGGACAGGCAACCTATGGCTACACCTTC

D: -
J: TRBJ1-2
V: TRBV9
size: -
CDR3: CASNFKGPEGYTF
DNA: TGTGCCAGCAATTTCAAGGGGCCTGAGGGCTACACCTTC

D: -
J: TRBJ1-3
V: TRBV29-1
size: -
CDR3: CSVAGVGGNTIYF
DNA: TGCAGCGTTGCAGGGGTTGGTGGAAACACCATATATTTT

D: TRBD2
J: TRBJ2-5
V: TRBV7-2
size: once
CDR3: CASSPQVASGAETQYF
DNA: TGTGCCAGCAGCCCCCAGGTGGCTAGCGGGGCGGAGACCCAGTACTTC

D: TRBD1
J: TRBJ1-3
V: TRBV6-1
size: -
CDR3: CASSEGDSSGNTIYF
DNA: TGTGCCAGCAGTGAAGGGGACAGCTCTGGAAACACCATATATTTT

D: -
J: TRBJ1-6
V: TRBV5-6
size: -
CDR3: CASSFLGGGSYNSPLHF
DNA: TGTGCCAGCAGCTTCCTTGGGGGCGGCTCCTATAATTCACCCCTCCACTTT

D: TRBD2
J: TRBJ2-3
V: TRBV11-3
size: once
CDR3: CASSLGLADTQYF
DNA: TGTGCCAGCAGCTTAGGACTAGCCGATACGCAGTATTTT

D: TRBD1
J: TRBJ1-5
V: TRBV7-2
size: -
CDR3: CASSQTGDQPQHF
DNA: TGTGCCAGCAGCCAGACAGGGGACCAGCCCCAGCATTTT

D: -
J: TRBJ1-6
V: TRBV5-4
size: -
CDR3: CASSLGSPQPLSPLHF
DNA: TGTGCCAGCAGCTTGGGCAGTCCACAACCCCTTTCACCCCTCCACTTT